The present TCR beta chain was sequenced within a study of T cells after yellow fever vaccination. The study's findings and limits: Most primary-vaccination clones reappeared after the booster (about 97% CD4, more than 70% CD8). High-abundance clonotypes from the bulk population could contaminate FACS-sorted repertoires.

CDR3 length: 15 residues. The germline gives CDR1 SGHVS, CDR2 FNYEAQ. The V and J ends lost 5 bases and 10 bases, in that order; junction bases with no gene match: 8. About this clonotype: The antigen remains unidentified.

One entry per CDR3 protein results from TCRdb running MiXCR on the 5' RACE reads. Here the sample spans hundreds of thousands of distinct CDR3 sequences, 10% to 15% being singletons. The J gene is TRBJ2-1, the V gene TRBV7-6; 13 positions match TRBD2. This clonotype originated in a man between 25 and 39 years old who received the YFV17D yellow fever vaccine. This specimen consisted of PBMCs, obtained on the day of the yellow fever booster vaccination. The CDR3 DNA reads as TGTGCCAGCAGCCTGACTAGCGGGAGGCCTGGGGAGCAGTTCTTC. Protein: CASSLTSGRPGEQFF.